This T cell receptor beta chain was recorded in a study of vaccination and CD4 T cells after COVID-19. Study context: Spike peptides, overlapping and drawn from SARS-CoV-2, HCoV-NL63, HCoV-OC43 and HCoV-229E, were used to stimulate cells. Regarding the study as a whole: The researchers studied relatively few convalescent patients and omitted early post-infection timepoints.

Researchers used the Oncomine TCR Beta short-read assay to sequence DNA from cultured CD4+ T cells. TCRdb processed the PCR reads anew with MiXCR; each CDR3 protein has one entry. This sample carries 10,000 to 15,000 distinct CDR3 sequences, around two fifths of them seen once, and the ten largest clones take around 22%. On this clonotype: Antigen: not known.

Noted treatment: roughly 10-day PBMC culture with coronavirus spike peptide pools or control peptides (ViraFEST assay). Dates of positive PCR ran from March to December 2020, before US Alpha, Beta and Delta variants. The clonotype originates from a human donor with COVID-19. Sequenced input: cultured CD4+ T cells from blood.

The CDR3 DNA sequence: TGTGCCAGCAGTGAAATCGGGGGGGGGCCGAGAAATGAGCAGTTCTTC. Its translation is CASSEIGGGPRNEQFF. The chain employs TRBV6-1 and TRBJ2-1; 8 positions agree with TRBD2. V lost 2 bases to trimming and J lost 7 bases; unmatched junction nucleotides: 10. CDR1 MNHNS and CDR2 SASEGT come from the germline V gene. The CDR3 is 16 amino acids.